These 27 T cell receptor beta chains share one sample of origin, sequenced in a study of blood T cells in healthy people across ages (dated by TCRdb to the mid-2010s). The library was made by 5' RACE. The instrument given in TCRdb is Illumina HiSeq 2500. A second roughly 7 to 11 cycle PCR used a sample-barcoded 5' primer and a J-beta primer mix. In TCRdb, the public reads were trimmed at Q25 with fastp and aligned with MiXCR, with productive beta chains retained. Rows are unified per CDR3 protein, each entry keeping the most common DNA and genes. The sample yields 700,000 to 950,000 distinct CDR3 sequences; roughly 60% were counted once. Roughly 20% of the sample goes to the ten largest clones. Sequencing was done on a sample of blood. These receptors came from a young man in good health.

The rearrangement links TRBV28 to TRBJ2-3; D is unclear. Trimming removed 4 bases at V and 0 bases at J, with 17 bases between. Germline V lookup: CDR1 MDHEN, CDR2 SYDVKM. The CDR3 extends over 17 amino acids. Here the CDR3 DNA reads TGTGCCAGCAGTTCGGTTGCGGACCCGGGTAGCACAGATACGCAGTATTTT. This translates into CASSSVADPGSTDTQYF.

The chain is built from TRBV3-1 and TRBJ2-1; TRBD2 matches at 7 bases. V trimming: 2 bases; J trimming: 1 base; junction bases outside the gene matches: 14. The CDR3 is made up of 19 amino acids. The germline gives CDR1 LGHDT, CDR2 YNNKEL (reference sequence). The DNA for the CDR3 is TGTGCCAGCAGCCAACCGGCACAAGGCGGGGGTCATTCCTACAATGAGCAGTTCTTC. Translating it yields CASSQPAQGGGHSYNEQFF.

This sequence joins TRBV7-6 and TRBJ2-1; D is perhaps TRBD2 (6 bases). Per the germline V gene, CDR1 is SGHVS and CDR2 is FNYEAQ. The CDR3 length is 15 residues. The ends were cut back, 5 bases at V and 4 bases at J, with 15 bases in the middle. The DNA of the CDR3 is TGTGCCAGCAGCACGCCGGACTATGAATACAATGAGCAGTTCTTC. It codes for CASSTPDYEYNEQFF.

This clonotype was observed a few times. The chain recombines TRBV7-2 with TRBJ2-7, with unresolved D. Trimming shortened V by 0 bases and J by 4 bases, and 10 bases separated the two germline ends. Germline loops: CDR1 SGHTA, CDR2 FQGNSA. The CDR3 spans 14 residues. The chain's CDR3 is CASSLAVTRYEQYF. The CDR3 DNA sequence: TGTGCCAGCAGCTTAGCCGTGACAAGATACGAGCAGTACTTC. Full variable domain (remainder filled in from reference TRBV7-2 and TRBJ2-7): GAGVSQSPSNKVTEKGKDVELRCDPISGHTALYWYRQSLGQGLEFLIYFQGNSAPDKSGLPSDRFSAERTGGSVSTLTIQRTQQEDSAVYLCASSLAVTRYEQYFGPGTRLTVT.

J is TRBJ2-1 and V is TRBV29-1, with no clear D. V gave up 7 bases and J gave up 7 bases, with 17 bases separating them. Germline CDR1 and CDR2: SQVTM and ANQGSEA. There are 13 residues in the CDR3. As DNA, the CDR3 is TGCAGCGCCATGCGCACTGGTTCAAATGAGCAGTTCTTC. This sequence encodes CSAMRTGSNEQFF.

The chain joins TRBV7-2 to TRBJ1-6; the D gene is possibly TRBD1 (5 bases). The CDR3 extends over 17 amino acids. The V end lost 5 bases, the J end lost 1 base, and 15 bases lay between the germline ends. The germline V gene encodes CDR1 SGHTA and CDR2 FQGNSA. CDR3 sequence reads: CASSLQGVSSYNSPLHF. The CDR3 DNA reads as TGTGCCAGCAGCCTTCAAGGGGTATCGTCCTATAATTCACCCCTCCACTTT.

Only one count was recorded for this clonotype. V is TRBV6-2 or TRBV6-3 and J is TRBJ2-7, with 8 bases aligning to TRBD1. The junction had 8 bases not matched to a gene; V was cut back by 2 bases and J by 2 bases. Germline CDR1 reads MNHEY; CDR2 reads SVGEGT. The CDR3 sequence is 16 residues long. CDR3 in DNA: TGTGCCAGCAGTTACGGGTCAGAACAGGGGGCCTACGAGCAGTACTTC. It codes for CASSYGSEQGAYEQYF.

V usage is TRBV9 and J usage is TRBJ2-3, with D possibly TRBD2 on 6 matching bases. The V gene's germline CDR1 is SGDLS and CDR2 YYNGEE. CDR3 length: 16 residues. V was trimmed by 0 bases and J by 2 bases, leaving 13 bases between them. CDR3 sequence (DNA): TGTGCCAGCAGCGTAGCTCTGGGACTCAACACAGATACGCAGTATTTT. Protein sequence: CASSVALGLNTDTQYF.

A single count supports this clonotype. This chain connects TRBV30 to TRBJ2-7; D may be TRBD2 (6 bases). Germline assignment: CDR1 GTSNPN and CDR2 SVGIG (reference sequence). V dropped 5 bases and J dropped 0 bases, with 14 bases sitting between them. The CDR3 totals 14 residues. This CDR3 is CAWARDGSSYEQYF. In nucleotides, the CDR3 is TGTGCCTGGGCCCGGGACGGGAGCTCCTACGAGCAGTACTTC.

The chain joins TRBV20-1 to TRBJ2-1; TRBD2 matches at 8 bases. J was trimmed by 6 bases and V by 1 base; bases with no gene match: 5. The CDR3 totals 14 residues. Germline V gene sequence: CDR1 DFQATT, CDR2 SNEGSKA (reference sequence). The CDR3, as DNA: TGCAGTGCTAGAGTAGCGGGAAGGCCCAATGAGCAGTTCTTC. Translation: CSARVAGRPNEQFF.

Worth noting for this clonotype: This may arise from a read error, as a much more abundant clone is one base away. The chain combines TRBV7-9 with TRBJ1-1, with TRBD1 matching over 10 bases. The CDR3 runs to 14 residues. Germline values: CDR1 SEHNR, CDR2 FQNEAQ (reference sequence). This chain's CDR3 is CPSNRQGAYTEAFF. As DNA, the CDR3 is TGTCCCAGCAACCGACAGGGGGCTTACACTGAAGCTTTCTTT.

This clonotype was counted between two and nine times. The CDR3 region is CASSVRGVNNEQFF. In nucleotides, the CDR3 is TGTGCCAGCAGCGTGCGTGGCGTCAACAATGAGCAGTTCTTC. The chain employs TRBV9 and TRBJ2-1; D not certain. CDR1 and CDR2 (germline): SGDLS, YYNGEE. V was pared by 2 bases and J by 5 bases, with 11 bases between. The CDR3 loop spans 14 amino acids.

This chain uses TRBV27 with TRBJ2-7; D possibly uses TRBD1 or TRBD2 (6 bases each). The CDR3 sequence is 16 residues long. V gave up 4 bases and J gave up 7 bases, with 23 bases separating them. Germline V gives CDR1 MNHEY, CDR2 SMNVEV (reference sequence). The CDR3 sequence: CASSYSLGGSVYEQYF. For the CDR3, the DNA is TGTGCCAGCAGTTACTCCTTAGGGGGGAGCGTGTATGAGCAGTACTTC.

There are many counts of this clonotype. The rearrangement links TRBV12-3 or TRBV12-4 to TRBJ2-7, with 7 nucleotides matching TRBD2. The junction had 7 bases not matched to a gene; V was cut back by 7 bases and J by 7 bases. The CDR3 has 12 amino acids. CDR3 residues: CASTAGGGEQYF. The CDR3 nucleotides read TGTGCCAGCACCGCAGGCGGGGGTGAGCAGTACTTC.

The chain recombines TRBV20-1 with TRBJ2-7; D not certain. The CDR3 is 12 residues long. Germline V gene sequence: CDR1 DFQATT, CDR2 SNEGSKA (reference sequence). The V end lost 3 bases, the J end lost 1 base, and 7 bases lay between the germline ends. The CDR3 spells CSARALSYEQYF. CDR3 DNA sequence: TGCAGTGCTAGGGCCTTATCCTACGAGCAGTACTTC.

Only a few counts were recorded for this clonotype. This chain uses TRBV5-1 with TRBJ2-7; 10 bases match TRBD2. CDR3 length equals 15 residues. CDR1 is SGHRS, CDR2 YFSETQ, per germline. V lost 4 bases, J lost 5 bases, and 9 bases stayed unmatched. This chain's CDR3 is CASSAGTSAPDEQYF. The CDR3 DNA is TGCGCCAGCAGCGCCGGGACTAGCGCCCCTGACGAGCAGTACTTC.

The chain combines TRBV10-3 with TRBJ2-1; 8 nucleotides line up with TRBD2. The V and J ends lost 2 bases and 0 bases, in that order; junction bases with no gene match: 0. In germline, CDR1 is ENHRY, CDR2 SYGVKD. The CDR3 runs to 15 residues. The DNA of the CDR3 is TGTGCCATCAGTGAGGCGGGGGGCTCCTACAATGAGCAGTTCTTC. Its protein is CAISEAGGSYNEQFF.

V usage is TRBV7-2 and J usage is TRBJ2-7; the D call may be TRBD1 or TRBD2 (6 bases each). The germline V gene has CDR1 SGHTA and CDR2 FQGNSA. Trimming pared 1 base from V and 7 bases from J, leaving 17 bases between. The CDR3 length is 15 residues. The CDR3 spells CASSLGGALVREQYF. DNA of the CDR3: TGTGCCAGCAGCTTAGGGGGGGCCTTGGTGAGGGAGCAGTACTTC.

This clonotype was seen a single time. This chain joins TRBV9 and TRBJ2-5; TRBD2 matches at 13 bases. CDR3 length: 18 amino acids. From germline, CDR1 is SGDLS and CDR2 YYNGEE. V lost 0 bases and J lost 6; bases outside the gene matches: 11. CDR3 in amino acids: CASSVGLAGGPSKKTQYF. CDR3 nucleotides: TGTGCCAGCAGCGTAGGACTAGCGGGGGGACCAAGCAAAAAGACCCAGTACTTC. Full variable domain (outside the CDR3, taken from reference TRBV9 and TRBJ2-5): DSGVTQTPKHLITATGQRVTLRCSPRSGDLSVYWYQQSLDQGLQFLIQYYNGEERAKGNILERFSAQQFPDLHSELNLSSLELGDSALYFCASSVGLAGGPSKKTQYFGPGTRLLVL.

This chain uses TRBV9 with TRBJ2-7; D is possibly TRBD2 (5 bases). The CDR3 spans 14 residues. Trimming removed 4 bases at V and 7 bases at J, with 18 bases between. Germline V lookup: CDR1 SGDLS, CDR2 YYNGEE. DNA for the CDR3: TGTGCCAGCAGCCAAACGGACTGGGCAAATGAGCAGTACTTC. Translated: CASSQTDWANEQYF.

V and J are TRBV4-2 and TRBJ2-7, with D maybe TRBD2 (5 bases). CDR3 length: 15 residues. Trimming shortened V by 5 bases and J by 1 base, and 15 bases separated the two germline ends. CDR1 and CDR2 (germline): LGHNA, YNFKEQ. This CDR3 reads CASSFEGAYSYEQYF. The CDR3 bases are TGTGCCAGCAGCTTCGAGGGTGCCTATTCCTACGAGCAGTACTTC.

The CDR3 DNA reads TGTGCCAGCAGCCAAGATCGCGGCACCCATGGCTACACCTTC. This codes for CASSQDRGTHGYTF. The chain employs TRBV4-2 and TRBJ1-2; D remains ambiguous. Trimming took 0 bases from V and 6 from J, leaving 11 bases between them. This CDR3 region has 14 residues. CDR1 is LGHNA, CDR2 YNFKEQ, per germline.

The chain has TRBV7-2 and TRBJ2-1, with TRBD1 matching over 9 bases. The V gene end was trimmed by 1 base and the J gene end by 1 base; junction bases not matched to a gene: 2. Looked up from germline, CDR1 is SGHTA and CDR2 is FQGNSA. The CDR3 runs to 16 residues. The CDR3: CASSLGQGGSYNEQFF. The CDR3 nucleotides are TGTGCCAGCAGCTTAGGACAGGGGGGATCCTACAATGAGCAGTTCTTC.

Concerning this clonotype itself: Just one base apart from a much larger clone, this may be a read error. This sequence joins TRBV6-2 or TRBV6-3 and TRBJ2-1; 7 nucleotides match TRBD2. Germline V gene lookup returns CDR1 MNHEY and CDR2 SVGEGT. Trimming cost V 8 bases and J 9 bases; bases outside gene matches: 7. This CDR3 comprises 12 residues. DNA of the CDR3: TGTGCCAGCGGGAGGGCTAGTACTGAGCAGTTCTTC. It translates to CASGRASTEQFF.

The table lists this clonotype with a few counts. The CDR3 here is CSVELAEEQFF. In DNA form, the CDR3 reads TGCAGCGTCGAATTAGCGGAGGAGCAGTTCTTC. This chain connects TRBV29-1 to TRBJ2-1, with a possible D match to TRBD2 (6 bases). V lost 6 bases and J lost 10, with 13 bases in between. The germline V gene encodes CDR1 SQVTM and CDR2 ANQGSEA. CDR3 length: 11 amino acids.

The rearrangement joins TRBV20-1 to TRBJ2-1, with 10 bases fitting TRBD2. Losses at the gene ends were 6 bases for V and 5 bases for J; bases not matched to a gene: 13. This CDR3 has 16 residues. The germline V gene encodes CDR1 DFQATT and CDR2 SNEGSKA (reference sequence). CDR3 sequence reads: CSARRPLAGFNNEQFF. The CDR3 DNA sequence: TGCAGTGCCCGCAGACCACTAGCGGGGTTTAACAATGAGCAGTTCTTC.

The chain combines TRBV12-5 with TRBJ2-1; 12 bases match TRBD2. Germline assignment: CDR1 LGHNT and CDR2 FRNRAP. CDR3 length: 16 residues. V lost 6 bases, J lost 6 bases, and 9 bases stayed unmatched. Written as DNA, the CDR3 is TGTGCTAGTGGCCCCCCGGGACTAGCGGGCCCCAATGAGCAGTTCTTC. It translates to CASGPPGLAGPNEQFF.